This T cell receptor beta chain was recorded in a study of blood T cell repertoires in COVID-19. This clone was found once. This CDR3 is built from 14 residues. CDR1 is MDHEN, CDR2 SYDVKM, per germline. V lost 6 bases to trimming and J lost 2 bases; unmatched junction nucleotides: 7. In the original analysis: Reference gene primer amplification in the assay estimated nucleated cell counts. Here immunoSEQ multiplex PCR was the method, and the copy in TCRdb shows in-frame clones only, minus some. Clone size and V and J calls were adopted from that table, with D and trimming inferred from the DNA. The profile shows 200,000 to 300,000 clones, approximately 90% of them singletons. Adults between about 18 and 89 years of age took part from 20 to 25 US areas.

Sequencing was carried out using PBMCs or T cells enriched from blood (not recorded which). This receptor was taken from a middle-aged woman with acute COVID-19. The chain employs TRBV28 and TRBJ2-7; 7 nucleotides match TRBD1. The DNA for the CDR3 is TGTGCCAGCAGCCTGACAGGGCTAACCTACGAGCAGTACTTC. Encoded protein: CASSLTGLTYEQYF. Supplemented by reference TRBV28 and TRBJ2-7, the full variable domain reads DVKVTQSSRYLVKRTGEKVFLECVQDMDHENMFWYRQDPGLGLRLIYFSYDVKMKEKGDIPEGYSVSREKKERFSLILESASTNQTSMYLCASSLTGLTYEQYFGPGTRLTVT.